This T cell receptor beta chain was recorded in a study of blood T cell repertoires in COVID-19. Study-level background: Some COVID-19 samples were acute and others convalescent; all came from the United States, Italy and Spain.

Donors in Cohort 3 counted as recovered after two negative PCRs, clearance, or symptom resolution. Per the authors' pipeline: Amplification of reference gene primers was used by the study to estimate nucleated cell counts. Data came from immunoSEQ multiplex PCR; TCRdb stores just in-frame clones and leaves some out. V, J and clone size reflect that table, while D and trimming were determined from the DNA. The table includes 200,000 to 250,000 clones, 65% to 85% detected once. This clone was recorded a few times. The CDR3 has 15 residues. Trimming cost V 3 bases and J 8 bases; bases outside gene matches: 10. Germline V gene lookup returns CDR1 DFQATT and CDR2 SNEGSKA (reference sequence).

Sequences were obtained from PBMCs or T cells enriched from blood (not recorded which). The TCR was taken from a woman in her fifties or sixties who had recovered from COVID-19. This chain uses TRBV20-1 with TRBJ2-1, with 10 bases fitting TRBD2. CDR3 sequence (DNA): TGCAGTGCTAGTCCCCGGCAGCGGGGGGGGGATGAGCAGTTCTTC. Residues: CSASPRQRGGDEQFF.